This T cell receptor beta chain was recorded in a study of OX40 agonist ivuxolimab in advanced cancers. About the research overall: Patients enrolled in dose escalation were diagnosed with hepatocellular carcinoma, melanoma, renal cell or head and neck cancer. A history of anti-PD-1, anti-PD-L1 or anti-CTLA-4 therapy was acceptable, and 40% to 45% had some. The study reported partial responses in three patients: one hepatocellular carcinoma, two cutaneous melanoma.

Sequencing used immunoSEQ multiplex PCR; TCRdb keeps in-frame clones, though not all of them. The sample has under 75,000 clones, 65% to 85% seen once; the top ten hold 0.95% to 1.1%. The V and J ends lost 3 bases and 9 bases, in that order; junction bases with no gene match: 12. Germline lookup yields CDR1 SGHAT and CDR2 FQNNGV. The CDR3 has 17 amino acids. The sequencing here drew on CD4+ or CD8+ T cells sorted from blood, taken in a trial of the OX40 agonist ivuxolimab. The rearrangement joins TRBV11-2 to TRBJ2-1, with 12 bases lining up with TRBD2. The sequence derives from an adult with an advanced solid tumor such as melanoma, head and neck, liver or kidney cancer. CDR3 residues: CASSFSRASGGASEQFF. CDR3 bases: TGTGCCAGCAGCTTCTCGAGGGCTAGCGGGGGGGCCAGTGAGCAGTTCTTC.